These 18 T cell receptor beta chains were all obtained from the same sample, sequenced in a study of PD-1 blockade in mismatch repair-deficient tumors (dated by TCRdb to 2015 to 2018). Libraries were prepared through the immunoSEQ multiplex PCR assay. TCRdb holds this immuneACCESS table with in-frame rearrangements only. Some clones are missing; in checked studies, unresolved V genes explain under half, and the rest has no known cause. Within this sample are some 110,000 clones, with over 65% of them counted one time only. 4% to 6% of the sample lies in the top ten. Sample: peripheral blood, taken about 13 months after starting pembrolizumab. The receptor source for this set is an adult with mismatch repair-deficient cancer.

This clone was observed a handful of times. The rearrangement links TRBV7-2 to TRBJ1-5; 9 bases line up with TRBD1. There are 16 residues in the CDR3. With 4 bases clipped from V and 6 bases from J, the junction kept 10 bases outside the gene matches. Germline V gives CDR1 SGHTA, CDR2 FQGNSA. Here the CDR3 DNA reads TGTGCCAGCAGCTCCTCCGGGACAGGGTTTAGTCAGCCCCAGCATTTT. Amino acids: CASSSSGTGFSQPQHF.

The rearrangement joins TRBV6-1 to TRBJ1-5, with a weak D call TRBD1 (5 bases). Trimming left V 5 bases short and J 0 bases short, with 11 bases between. The CDR3 spans 15 residues. The germline V gene has CDR1 MNHNS and CDR2 SASEGT. This chain's CDR3 is CASSWDGSSNQPQHF. In DNA, the CDR3 is TGTGCCAGCAGTTGGGACGGATCTAGCAATCAGCCCCAGCATTTT.

The chain recombines TRBV4-2 with TRBJ2-6, with D perhaps matching TRBD2 (6 bases). V lost 11 bases, J lost 2 bases, and 10 bases lay in between. The CDR3 is made up of 13 amino acids. Germline V gene data show CDR1 as LGHNA and CDR2 as YNFKEQ. As DNA, the CDR3 is TGTGCCGGAGGGGAGGCTGGGGCCAACGTCCTGACTTTC. It codes for CAGGEAGANVLTF.

V and J are TRBV7-3 and TRBJ1-4, with D tentatively TRBD1 (5 bases). V was trimmed by 5 bases and J by 8 bases, leaving 15 bases between them. This CDR3 is built from 14 residues. CDR1 is SGHTA and CDR2 is FQGTGA in the germline V gene. CDR3 nucleotides: TGTGCCAGCAGCCTTCAGGGAGGTCGAGAAAAACTGTTTTTT. Its protein product is CASSLQGGREKLFF.

This clone was observed a handful of times. The chain is built from TRBV2 and TRBJ2-7; D gene ambiguous. Germline values: CDR1 SNHLY, CDR2 FYNNEI. This CDR3 has 13 residues. V was pared by 2 bases and J by 5 bases, with 10 bases between. The CDR3 here is CASSEPPGHEQYF. The DNA of the CDR3 is TGTGCCAGCAGTGAACCCCCTGGCCACGAGCAGTACTTC. The full variable domain, with the rest looked up from reference TRBV2 and TRBJ2-7, is EPEVTQTPSHQVTQMGQEVILRCVPISNHLYFYWYRQILGQKVEFLVSFYNNEISEKSEIFDDQFSVERPDGSNFTLKIRSTKLEDSAMYFCASSEPPGHEQYFGPGTRLTVT.

The V gene is TRBV5-4, the J gene TRBJ1-1; D perhaps matches TRBD1 (6 bases). The germline gives CDR1 SGHNT, CDR2 YYREEE (reference sequence). V was pared by 6 bases and J by 0 bases, with 15 bases between. The CDR3 runs 15 residues. Here the CDR3 reads CASNADRRVNTEAFF. DNA for the CDR3: TGTGCCAGCAACGCAGACAGGCGAGTGAACACTGAAGCTTTCTTT.

This chain uses TRBV27 with TRBJ2-2; D remains unclear. There are 13 residues in the CDR3. Trimming took off 4 bases at V and 9 bases at J, with 12 bases between the two ends. CDR1 is MNHEY and CDR2 is SMNVEV in the germline V gene (reference sequence). This chain's CDR3 is CASSYNTDWELFF. The CDR3 nucleotides are TGTGCCAGCAGTTACAATACCGACTGGGAGCTGTTTTTT.

This chain connects TRBV11-3 to TRBJ1-2; D gene ambiguous. The CDR3 totals 14 residues. In germline, CDR1 is SGHNT, CDR2 YENEEA. The V end was cut by 2 bases, the J end by 6 bases, with 13 bases between. The CDR3, as DNA: TGTGCCAGCAGCTTAAGGTCTTCGGCTCATGGCTACACCTTC. This encodes CASSLRSSAHGYTF.

The chain couples TRBV21-1 to TRBJ2-6; the table's D call, TRBD2, was not checked against the DNA. TRBV21-1 is designated a pseudogene. The CDR3 is 19 residues long. The CDR3 DNA follows: TGTGCCAGCAGCAAAATCGGATTAGCGGGCGCACCTGGGGCCAACGTCCTGACTTTC. This sequence encodes CASSKIGLAGAPGANVLTF.

The sample holds one count of this clone. The J gene is TRBJ1-5, the V gene TRBV7-9; the D gene is possibly TRBD1 (5 bases). The germline gives CDR1 SEHNR, CDR2 FQNEAQ (reference sequence). Trimming left V 5 bases short and J 1 base short, with 12 bases between. The CDR3 is 15 amino acids. CDR3 nucleotides: TGTGCCAGCAGCCCAACGGGGCTCAGCAATCAGCCCCAGCATTTT. Residues: CASSPTGLSNQPQHF.

The rearrangement uses TRBV6-6 and TRBJ1-2, with D perhaps TRBD1 (5 bases). V was clipped by 0 bases and J by 6 bases, with 11 bases between them. CDR3 size: 14 residues. Per the germline V gene, CDR1 is MNHNY and CDR2 is SVGAGI (reference sequence). The CDR3, as DNA: TGTGCCAGCAGTTACTCGATGGGGACGGATGGCTACACCTTC. The encoded protein is CASSYSMGTDGYTF.

V and J are TRBV30 and TRBJ1-1; D not resolved. The V end was cut by 0 bases, the J end by 1 base, with 6 bases between. Germline CDR1 and CDR2: GTSNPN and SVGIG (reference sequence). The CDR3 extends over 13 amino acids. The DNA of the CDR3 is TGTGCCTGGAGTGTACTGGGGAACACTGAAGCTTTCTTT. Residues: CAWSVLGNTEAFF.

The rearrangement links TRBV19 to TRBJ1-4; 8 bases align to TRBD1. This CDR3 is 16 amino acids long. Germline-derived CDR1 and CDR2 are LNHDA and SQIVND (reference sequence). J gave up 5 bases and V 6 bases, and 11 bases lay outside the gene matches. This chain's CDR3 is CASRRGQASANEKLFF. DNA of the CDR3: TGTGCCAGTAGACGGGGACAGGCCAGCGCCAATGAAAAACTGTTTTTT.

CDR3 protein: CASSQDPAEVETQYF. CDR3 coding DNA: TGCGCCAGCAGCCAAGATCCCGCCGAAGTAGAGACCCAGTACTTC. The gene calls are TRBV4-1 and TRBJ2-5; no firm D call. The germline gives CDR1 MGHRA, CDR2 YSYEKL. This CDR3 has 15 amino acids. The V end lost 0 bases, the J end lost 4 bases, and 12 bases lay between the germline ends.

The gene calls are TRBV9 and TRBJ2-3; no definite D call. V was pared by 0 bases and J by 0 bases, with 8 bases between. Germline V CDR1 and CDR2: SGDLS, YYNGEE. The CDR3 is 15 amino acids. CDR3 in amino acids: CASSVGPPSTDTQYF. For the CDR3, the DNA is TGTGCCAGCAGCGTAGGTCCCCCTAGCACAGATACGCAGTATTTT.

V gene TRBV11-3 combines with J gene TRBJ2-1, with TRBD2 matching 10 bases. Per germline, CDR1 SGHNT and CDR2 YENEEA. There are 14 residues in the CDR3. J gave up 4 bases and V 6 bases, and 3 bases lay outside the gene matches. CDR3 DNA: TGTGCCAGCAGTTCTAGCGGGAGTTACAATGAGCAGTTCTTC. Protein product: CASSSSGSYNEQFF.

This chain uses TRBV19 with TRBJ1-1; D is unresolved. The CDR3 is 11 amino acids. The germline V gene has CDR1 LNHDA and CDR2 SQIVND (reference sequence). Trimming pared 6 bases from V and 5 bases from J, leaving 7 bases between. The CDR3 loop reads CASRYSTEAFF. CDR3 nucleotides: TGTGCCAGTAGGTATTCAACTGAAGCTTTCTTT. Drawing the rest from reference TRBV19 and TRBJ1-1, the complete variable domain is DGGITQSPKYLFRKEGQNVTLSCEQNLNHDAMYWYRQDPGQGLRLIYYSQIVNDFQKGDIAEGYSVSREKKESFPLTVTSAQKNPTAFYLCASRYSTEAFFGQGTRLTVV.

The gene calls are TRBV7-6 and TRBJ2-3; D might be TRBD1 or TRBD2, each matching 6 bases. The CDR3 runs 16 residues. V was pared by 0 bases and J by 3 bases, with 13 bases between. Germline V gene data show CDR1 as SGHVS and CDR2 as FNYEAQ. In DNA form, the CDR3 reads TGTGCCAGCAGCTTAGCGCAGGGGAGGAAGACAGATACGCAGTATTTT. This codes for CASSLAQGRKTDTQYF.